Given below is one T cell receptor beta chain in context. The sample comes from a study of blood T cell repertoires in COVID-19. Assay: immunoSEQ multiplex PCR; the TCRdb copy retains only in-frame clones and omits some. The sample comprises some 70,000 clones, over 75% of which are singletons, and roughly 43% rests with the top ten. The germline gives CDR1 KGHSH, CDR2 LQKENI. Between the trimmed V and J ends, which lost 8 bases and 3 bases, there was a span of 13 bases. The CDR3 contains 13 residues. The chain employs TRBV18 and TRBJ2-5, with D uncertain. Sequences were obtained from peripheral blood. This receptor was obtained from a woman aged 60 to 75 with COVID-19, enrolled during active disease. The CDR3 spells CASAGTQEETQYF. DNA for the CDR3: TGTGCCAGCGCCGGAACGCAGGAAGAGACCCAGTACTTC.